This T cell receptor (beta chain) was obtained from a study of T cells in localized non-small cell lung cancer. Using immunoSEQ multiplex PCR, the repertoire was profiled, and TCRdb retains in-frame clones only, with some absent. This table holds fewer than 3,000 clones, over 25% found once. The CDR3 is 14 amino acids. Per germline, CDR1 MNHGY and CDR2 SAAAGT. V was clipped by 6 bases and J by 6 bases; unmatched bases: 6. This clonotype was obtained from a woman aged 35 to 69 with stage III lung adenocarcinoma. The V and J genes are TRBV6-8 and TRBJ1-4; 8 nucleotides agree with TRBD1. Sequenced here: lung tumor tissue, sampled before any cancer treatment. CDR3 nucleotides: TGTGCCAGCAGCCACACAGGGGGAGATGAAAAACTGTTTTTT. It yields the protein CASSHTGGDEKLFF.